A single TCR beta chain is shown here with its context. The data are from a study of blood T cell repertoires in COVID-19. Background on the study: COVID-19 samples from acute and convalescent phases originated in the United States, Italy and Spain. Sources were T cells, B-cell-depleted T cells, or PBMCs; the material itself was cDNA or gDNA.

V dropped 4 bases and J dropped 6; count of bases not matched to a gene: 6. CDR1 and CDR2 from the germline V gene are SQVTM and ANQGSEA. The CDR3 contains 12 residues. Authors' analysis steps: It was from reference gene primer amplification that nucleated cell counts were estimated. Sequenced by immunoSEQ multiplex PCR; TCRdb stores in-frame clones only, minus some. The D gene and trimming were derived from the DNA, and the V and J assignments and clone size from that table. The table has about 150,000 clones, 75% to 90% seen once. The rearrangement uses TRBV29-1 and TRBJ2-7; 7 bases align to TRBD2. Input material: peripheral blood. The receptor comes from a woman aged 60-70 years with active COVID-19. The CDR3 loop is CSVVGGGVEQYF. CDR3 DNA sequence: TGCAGCGTTGTGGGGGGAGGGGTCGAGCAGTACTTC.